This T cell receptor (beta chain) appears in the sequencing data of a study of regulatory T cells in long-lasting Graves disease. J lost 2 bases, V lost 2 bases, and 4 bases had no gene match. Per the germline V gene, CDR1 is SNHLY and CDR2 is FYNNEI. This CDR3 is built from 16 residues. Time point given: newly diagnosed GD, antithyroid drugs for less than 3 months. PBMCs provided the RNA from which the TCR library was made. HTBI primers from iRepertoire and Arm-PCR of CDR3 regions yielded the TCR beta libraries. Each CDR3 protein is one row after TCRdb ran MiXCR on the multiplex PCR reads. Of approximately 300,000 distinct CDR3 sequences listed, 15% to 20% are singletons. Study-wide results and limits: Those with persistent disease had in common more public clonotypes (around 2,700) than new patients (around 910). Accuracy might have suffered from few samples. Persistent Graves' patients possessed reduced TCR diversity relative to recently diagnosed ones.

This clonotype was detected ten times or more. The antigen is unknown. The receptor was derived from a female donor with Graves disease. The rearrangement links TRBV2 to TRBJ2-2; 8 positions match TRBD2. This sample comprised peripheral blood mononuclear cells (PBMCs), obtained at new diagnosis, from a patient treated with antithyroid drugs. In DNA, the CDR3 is TGTGCCAGCAGTGAAAGCGGGAGTTTTAACACCGGGGAGCTGTTTTTT. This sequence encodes CASSESGSFNTGELFF.